The clone carrying this TCR beta chain was detected once. Its target is not known. Only in-frame clones appear in the TCRdb table, and some are missing; sequencing was by immunoSEQ multiplex PCR. The table records about 120,000 clones, approximately 83% of them present only once. These data come from a study of T cell responses to AZD1222 COVID-19 vaccine. Study-level findings and limits: Every sample of the repertoires postdated the peak T cell response. Of the AZD1222 recipients, only six or seven were seropositive at baseline.

Germline lookup yields CDR1 LGHDT and CDR2 YNNKEL (reference sequence). This CDR3 has 17 residues. The V end was cut by 3 bases, the J end by 2 bases, with 14 bases between. The chain recombines TRBV3-1 (or the pseudogene TRBV3-2) with TRBJ2-6, with D perhaps given as TRBD1 or TRBD2 (5 bases each). This TCR was recovered from an adult in good health. Sequenced material: peripheral blood, taken on day 0 of MenACWY control vaccination. The CDR3 protein is CASSHSPQGAGANVLTF. The DNA for the CDR3 is TGTGCCAGCAGCCACTCACCTCAGGGAGCTGGGGCCAACGTCCTGACTTTC.